The clone carrying this T cell receptor beta chain occurred a few times. V gave up 0 bases and J gave up 3 bases; unmatched junction bases: 7. This CDR3 contains 16 residues. Germline CDR1 reads MDHEN; CDR2 reads SYDVKM. These data belong to a study of metastatic and nonmetastatic thyroid tumors. Prior to thyroid surgery, none of the patients had received any treatment. TCRdb used MiXCR to call clones anew from the PCR reads. This sample yields around 52,000 clones, of which roughly 29% are seen a single time; less than 20% belongs to the top ten. The chain combines TRBV28 with TRBJ2-7, with 8 bases fitting TRBD1. The clonotype comes from a female donor with papillary thyroid cancer or a benign thyroid nodule (not recorded which). Some clones in this sample may be carry-over from other donors' samples. The sequencing input was blood. The CDR3 DNA is TGTGCCAGCAGTTTATGGCGGACAGGGTTAGGCTACGAGCAGTACTTC. It yields the protein CASSLWRTGLGYEQYF.